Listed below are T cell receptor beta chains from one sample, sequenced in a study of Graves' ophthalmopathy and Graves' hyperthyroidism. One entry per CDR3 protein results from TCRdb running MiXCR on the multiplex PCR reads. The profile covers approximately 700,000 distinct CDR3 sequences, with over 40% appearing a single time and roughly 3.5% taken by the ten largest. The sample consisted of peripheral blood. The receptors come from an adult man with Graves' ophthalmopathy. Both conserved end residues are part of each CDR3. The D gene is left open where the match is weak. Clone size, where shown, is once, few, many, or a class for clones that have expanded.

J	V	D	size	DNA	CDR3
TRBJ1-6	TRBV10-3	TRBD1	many	TGTGCCAGCAGTTACCCGCCCGGGACAGGTCATTCACCCCTCCACTTT	CASSYPPGTGHSPLHF
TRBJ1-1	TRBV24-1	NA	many	TGTGCCACCAGATTATGGACATTGAACACTGAAGCTTTCTTT	CATRLWTLNTEAFF
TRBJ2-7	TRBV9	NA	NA	TGTGCCGGCCCGAAGAATCCGGGGACGTTGGAGCAGTACTTC	CAGPKNPGTLEQYF
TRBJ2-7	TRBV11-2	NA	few	TGTGCCAGCAGCCAGAACGGACAGCAGGGCTCCTACGAGCAGTACTTC	CASSQNGQQGSYEQYF
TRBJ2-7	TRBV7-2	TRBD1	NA	TGTGCCAGCAGACGGGACAGGGGCTTAAGCGAGCAGTACTTC	CASRRDRGLSEQYF
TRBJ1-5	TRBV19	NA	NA	TGTGCCAGTAGTATAGGGCGTCAGCCCCGGCATTTT	CASSIGRQPRHF
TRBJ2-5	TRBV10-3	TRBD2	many	TGTGCCACGACTAGCGGGCAAGAGACCCAGTACTTC	CATTSGQETQYF
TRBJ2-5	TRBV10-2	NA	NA	TGCGCCAGCTCAGCGACAGGAATCGAGACCCAGTACTTC	CASSATGIETQYF
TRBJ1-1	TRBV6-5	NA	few	TGTGCCAGCAGTTACGCGGCAGGGGCGAACACTGAAGCTTTCTTT	CASSYAAGANTEAFF
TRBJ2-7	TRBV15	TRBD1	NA	TGTGCCACCAGCAGCCCGACAGGGTATGGGAACGAGCAGTACTTC	CATSSPTGYGNEQYF
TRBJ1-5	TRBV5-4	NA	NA	TGTGCCAGCAGCTTGGGGCTGCGGCAGCCCCAGCATTTT	CASSLGLRQPQHF
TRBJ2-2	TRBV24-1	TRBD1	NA	TGTGCCACCAGTGACCCCAACAGGGGCACCGGGGAGCTGTTTTTT	CATSDPNRGTGELFF
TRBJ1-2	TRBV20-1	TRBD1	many	TGCAGTGCTAGAGGAGGGGACAGGGACTATGGCTACACCTTC	CSARGGDRDYGYTF
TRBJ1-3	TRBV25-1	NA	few	TGTGCCAGCAGTGAATGGGTATCGGGGAACACCATATATTTT	CASSEWVSGNTIYF
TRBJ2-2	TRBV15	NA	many	TGTGCCACCAGCAGAGTTCTTTTGACCGGTTCCGGGGAGCTGTTTTTT	CATSRVLLTGSGELFF
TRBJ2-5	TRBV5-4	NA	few	TGTGCCAGCAGCTCAGGCCTATCTAGCGTACAAGAGACCCAGTACTTC	CASSSGLSSVQETQYF
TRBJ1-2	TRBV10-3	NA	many	TGTGCCAGCAGCCCAGGAGTCCTTAGGGGCTACACCTTC	CASSPGVLRGYTF